A selection of T cell receptor beta chains follows, all from one sample in a study of T cell responses to AZD1222 COVID-19 vaccine. Assay: immunoSEQ multiplex PCR; the TCRdb copy retains only in-frame clones and omits some. The sample shows tens of thousands of clones, over 65% of them seen only once. Material: peripheral blood, obtained 28 days after the second AZD1222 dose. The receptors were gathered from an adult who received the AZD1222 COVID-19 vaccine. CDR3s include the opening cysteine and the closing phenylalanine or tryptophan. Fields, in order: J gene, V gene, D gene, clone size, CDR3 protein, CDR3 DNA. A D gene is named only where the DNA matches it firmly. The size of a clone is reported for some rows only, either as once, few or many, or as a class for expanded clones.

J: TRBJ1-4
V: TRBV10-1
D: TRBD1
size: once
CDR3: CASSDRSEKLFF
DNA: TGCGCCAGCTCGGACAGGAGTGAAAAACTGTTTTTT

J: TRBJ2-2
V: TRBV6-6
D: TRBD2
size: -
CDR3: CASSGLAGDDTGELFF
DNA: TGTGCCAGCAGTGGACTAGCGGGGGACGACACCGGGGAGCTGTTTTTT

J: TRBJ2-4
V: TRBV6-2/TRBV6-3
D: -
size: -
CDR3: CASSYRYSSPYF
DNA: TGTGCCAGCAGTTACAGGTACAGCTCACCTTACTTC

J: TRBJ1-5
V: TRBV6-5
D: -
size: -
CDR3: CASGEGASNQPQHF
DNA: TGTGCCAGCGGGGAGGGCGCTAGCAATCAGCCCCAGCATTTT

J: TRBJ2-7
V: TRBV18
D: TRBD2
size: -
CDR3: CASSPGGTYEQYF
DNA: TGTGCCAGCTCACCGGGAGGGACCTACGAGCAGTACTTC

J: TRBJ1-1
V: TRBV5-4
D: -
size: -
CDR3: CASSRQRFLNTEAFF
DNA: TGTGCCAGCAGCCGTCAAAGGTTCCTGAACACTGAAGCTTTCTTT

J: TRBJ1-2
V: TRBV7-2
D: TRBD1
size: -
CDR3: CASSKGQGARGYTF
DNA: TGTGCCAGCAGCAAGGGACAGGGGGCGAGAGGCTACACCTTC

J: TRBJ1-1
V: TRBV29-1
D: -
size: few
CDR3: CSVGLGLNTEAFF
DNA: TGCAGCGTTGGGCTAGGGCTGAACACTGAAGCTTTCTTT

J: TRBJ1-2
V: TRBV25-1
D: -
size: -
CDR3: CASSVRGGTYGYTF
DNA: TGTGCCAGCAGCGTCAGGGGAGGCACCTATGGCTACACCTTC

J: TRBJ1-2
V: TRBV5-1
D: -
size: -
CDR3: CASSSLTGTASYGYTF
DNA: TGCGCCAGCAGCTCCCTCACCGGGACGGCGTCCTATGGCTACACCTTC

J: TRBJ2-2
V: TRBV10-3
D: -
size: -
CDR3: CAIKKSGTRNTGELFF
DNA: TGTGCCATTAAAAAATCAGGGACTCGGAACACCGGGGAGCTGTTTTTT

J: TRBJ1-2
V: TRBV5-1
D: TRBD1
size: -
CDR3: CASSTDRGPRGYTF
DNA: TGCGCCAGCAGCACCGACAGGGGACCTAGAGGCTACACCTTC

J: TRBJ2-1
V: TRBV5-4
D: -
size: -
CDR3: CASSPIRGPSYNEQFF
DNA: TGTGCCAGCAGCCCCATTAGGGGTCCCTCCTACAATGAGCAGTTCTTC

J: TRBJ2-7
V: TRBV27
D: -
size: -
CDR3: CASSPLLGVTYEQYF
DNA: TGTGCCAGCAGTCCGCTTCTAGGGGTAACGTACGAGCAGTACTTC

J: TRBJ1-2
V: TRBV24-1
D: -
size: -
CDR3: CATSERGSRYTF
DNA: TGTGCCACCTCCGAACGAGGGTCGCGGTACACCTTC

J: TRBJ2-3
V: TRBV18
D: -
size: -
CDR3: CASSWTDTQYF
DNA: TGTGCCAGCTCATGGACAGATACGCAGTATTTT

J: TRBJ1-5
V: TRBV29-1
D: -
size: -
CDR3: CSVGGINQPQHF
DNA: TGCAGCGTGGGCGGGATTAATCAGCCCCAGCATTTT

J: TRBJ2-7
V: TRBV18
D: -
size: -
CDR3: CASSQFGGRGREQYF
DNA: TGTGCCAGCTCACAGTTTGGAGGGAGGGGGAGAGAGCAGTACTTC

J: TRBJ1-2
V: TRBV10-2
D: -
size: once
CDR3: CASSAGTSYGYTF
DNA: TGCGCCAGCAGTGCCGGGACCTCCTATGGCTACACCTTC

J: TRBJ1-6
V: TRBV7-9
D: -
size: -
CDR3: CASSLDGERSPLHF
DNA: TGTGCCAGCAGCTTAGATGGGGAGCGTTCACCCCTCCACTTT

J: TRBJ1-3
V: TRBV6-5
D: -
size: -
CDR3: CASSYSRSSSGNTIYF
DNA: TGTGCCAGCAGTTACTCCCGATCGAGCTCTGGAAACACCATATATTTT

J: TRBJ2-1
V: TRBV6-1
D: -
size: -
CDR3: CASSEAPMVGQFF
DNA: TGTGCCAGCAGTGAAGCGCCCATGGTCGGGCAGTTCTTC